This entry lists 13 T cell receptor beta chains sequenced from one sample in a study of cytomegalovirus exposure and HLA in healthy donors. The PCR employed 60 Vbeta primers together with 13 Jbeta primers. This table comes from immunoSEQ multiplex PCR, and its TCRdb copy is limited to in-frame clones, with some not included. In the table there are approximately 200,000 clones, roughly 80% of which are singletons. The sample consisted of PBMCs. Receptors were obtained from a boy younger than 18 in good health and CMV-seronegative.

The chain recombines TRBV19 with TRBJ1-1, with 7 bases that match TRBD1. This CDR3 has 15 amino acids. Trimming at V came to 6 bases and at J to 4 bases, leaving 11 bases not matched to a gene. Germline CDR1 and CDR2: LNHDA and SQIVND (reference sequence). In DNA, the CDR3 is TGTGCCAGTAGGACCCGAGCAGGGGGAACCACTGAAGCTTTCTTT. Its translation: CASRTRAGGTTEAFF.

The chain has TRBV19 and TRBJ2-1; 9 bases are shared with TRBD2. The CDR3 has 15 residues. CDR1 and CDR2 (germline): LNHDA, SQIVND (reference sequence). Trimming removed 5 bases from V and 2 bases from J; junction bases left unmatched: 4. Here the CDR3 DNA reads TGTGCCAGTAGTCGACTAGCGGATACCTACAATGAGCAGTTCTTC. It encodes CASSRLADTYNEQFF.

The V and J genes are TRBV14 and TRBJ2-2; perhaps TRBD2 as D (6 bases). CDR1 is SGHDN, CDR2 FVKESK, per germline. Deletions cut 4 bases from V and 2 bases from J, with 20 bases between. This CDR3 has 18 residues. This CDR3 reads CASSRYRDSLPNTGELFF. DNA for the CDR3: TGTGCCAGCAGCCGATACCGGGACTCATTACCTAACACCGGGGAGCTGTTTTTT. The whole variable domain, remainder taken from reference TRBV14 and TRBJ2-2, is EAGVTQFPSHSVIEKGQTVTLRCDPISGHDNLYWYRRVMGKEIKFLLHFVKESKQDESGMPNNRFLAERTGGTYSTLKVQPAELEDSGVYFCASSRYRDSLPNTGELFFGEGSRLTVL.

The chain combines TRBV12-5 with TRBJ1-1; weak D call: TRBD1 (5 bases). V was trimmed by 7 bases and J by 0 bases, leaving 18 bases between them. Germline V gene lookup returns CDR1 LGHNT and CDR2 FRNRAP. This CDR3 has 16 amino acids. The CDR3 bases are TGTGCTAGTGCCCTCGTGGGGGGGAGGATGAACACTGAAGCTTTCTTT. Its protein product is CASALVGGRMNTEAFF.

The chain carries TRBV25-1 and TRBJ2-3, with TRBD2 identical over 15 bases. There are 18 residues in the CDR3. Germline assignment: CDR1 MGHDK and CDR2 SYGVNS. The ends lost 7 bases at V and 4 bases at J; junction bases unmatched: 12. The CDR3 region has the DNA TGTGCCAGCACACCTCCGAGGACTAGCGGGAGGGGGGCAGATACGCAGTATTTT. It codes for CASTPPRTSGRGADTQYF.

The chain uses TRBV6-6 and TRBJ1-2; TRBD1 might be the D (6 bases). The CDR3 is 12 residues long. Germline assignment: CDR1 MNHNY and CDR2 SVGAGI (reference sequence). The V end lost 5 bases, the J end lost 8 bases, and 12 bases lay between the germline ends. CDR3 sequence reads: CASSTWDNGYTF. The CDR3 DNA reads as TGTGCCAGCAGTACCTGGGACAACGGCTACACCTTC.

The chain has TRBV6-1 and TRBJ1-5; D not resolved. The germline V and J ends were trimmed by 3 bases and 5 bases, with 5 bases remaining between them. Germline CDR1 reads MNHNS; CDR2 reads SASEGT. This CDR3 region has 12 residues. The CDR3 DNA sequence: TGTGCCAGCAGTGATCGGGATCAGCCCCAGCATTTT. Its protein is CASSDRDQPQHF.

The CDR3 DNA is TGTGCCAGCAGCCGGGAGTACGAGCAGTACTTC. Its protein product is CASSREYEQYF. The chain links TRBV7-9 to TRBJ2-7; weak D call: TRBD2 (6 bases). This CDR3 has 11 residues. V shed 5 bases and J shed 4 bases, with 6 bases lying between them. Germline-derived CDR1 and CDR2 are SEHNR and FQNEAQ (reference sequence).

This CDR3 reads CASSGLAGEVNEQFF. As DNA, the CDR3 is TGTGCCAGTAGTGGACTAGCGGGAGAAGTGAATGAGCAGTTCTTC. The chain has TRBV19 and TRBJ2-1; 13 nucleotides align to TRBD2. Per germline, CDR1 LNHDA and CDR2 SQIVND (reference sequence). The V gene end was trimmed by 5 bases and the J gene end by 7 bases; junction bases not matched to a gene: 5. CDR3 size: 15 residues.

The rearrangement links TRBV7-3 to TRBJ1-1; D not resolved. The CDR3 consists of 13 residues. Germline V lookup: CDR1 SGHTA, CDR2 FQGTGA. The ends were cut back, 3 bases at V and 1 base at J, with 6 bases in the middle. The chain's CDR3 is CASSFHRNTEAFF. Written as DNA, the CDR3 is TGTGCCAGCAGCTTCCACAGGAACACTGAAGCTTTCTTT.

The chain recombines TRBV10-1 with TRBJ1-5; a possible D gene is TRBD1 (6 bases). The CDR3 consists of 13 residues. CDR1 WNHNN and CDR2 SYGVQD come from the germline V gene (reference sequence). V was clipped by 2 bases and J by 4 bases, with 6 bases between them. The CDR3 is CASSEDRNQPQHF. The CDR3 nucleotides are TGCGCCAGCAGTGAGGACAGGAATCAGCCCCAGCATTTT.

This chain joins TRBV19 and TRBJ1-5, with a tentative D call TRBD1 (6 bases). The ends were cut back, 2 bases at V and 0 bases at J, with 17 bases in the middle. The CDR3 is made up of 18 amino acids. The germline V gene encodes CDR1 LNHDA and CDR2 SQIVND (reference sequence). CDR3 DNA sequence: TGTGCCAGTAGTATAAGGACAGCTGGGGCCTATAGCAATCAGCCCCAGCATTTT. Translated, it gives CASSIRTAGAYSNQPQHF.

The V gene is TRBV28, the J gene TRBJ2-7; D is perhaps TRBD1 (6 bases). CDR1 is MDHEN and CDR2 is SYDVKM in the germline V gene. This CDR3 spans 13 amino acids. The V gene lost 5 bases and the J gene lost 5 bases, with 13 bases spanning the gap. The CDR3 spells CASSPGGSHEQYF. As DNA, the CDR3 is TGTGCCAGCAGTCCTGGGGGCAGTCACGAGCAGTACTTC.